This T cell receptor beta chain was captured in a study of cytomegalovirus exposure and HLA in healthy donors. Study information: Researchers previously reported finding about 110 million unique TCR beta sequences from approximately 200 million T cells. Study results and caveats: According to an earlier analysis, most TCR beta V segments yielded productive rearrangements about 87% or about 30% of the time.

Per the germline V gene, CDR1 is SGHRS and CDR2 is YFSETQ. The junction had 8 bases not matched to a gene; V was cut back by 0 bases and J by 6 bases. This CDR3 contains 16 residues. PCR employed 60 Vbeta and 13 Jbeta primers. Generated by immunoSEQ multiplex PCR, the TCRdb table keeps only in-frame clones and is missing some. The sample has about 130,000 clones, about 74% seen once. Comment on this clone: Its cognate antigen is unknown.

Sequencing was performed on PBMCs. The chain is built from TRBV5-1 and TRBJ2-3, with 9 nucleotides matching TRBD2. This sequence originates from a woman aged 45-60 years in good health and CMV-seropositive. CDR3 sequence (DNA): TGCGCCAGCAGCTTGGCCTCAGCGGGGGGATCGGATACGCAGTATTTT. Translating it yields CASSLASAGGSDTQYF.